The entry that follows covers one T cell receptor (beta chain) sequence. This clonotype was recorded many times. The antigen it recognizes is unknown. No per-base quality is available; no much larger clone lies one base away. These data are taken from a study of regulatory T cells in long-lasting Graves disease (dated by TCRdb to the early 2020s). Notes on the research overall: Patients with newly diagnosed Graves' disease had been on antithyroid drugs for under 3 months. This study used TCR sequencing and RNA sequencing of peripheral blood to compare persistent Graves' disease patients against newly diagnosed Graves' disease patients. The study was registered as a clinical trial and conducted in China. TCR sequencing covered around 13 persistent and some 20 newly diagnosed Graves' disease patients, some 33 samples in total.

V is pruned by 6 bases and J by 6 bases, leaving 9 bases of the junction without a gene match. Including cysteine and phenylalanine, the CDR3 has 15 amino acids. CDR3 DNA only is kept here, 45 bases in frame from base 1. As encoded in the germline V gene, CDR1 is SNHLY while CDR2 is FYNNEI. General conclusions and limits of the study: Compared with newly diagnosed patients, patients with persistent Graves' disease had lower TCR Shannon entropy and fewer highly expanded clones, which suggests clonal expansion. Because the primary lesion, thyroid tissue, could not be accessed, the study looked at peripheral blood alone. TRBV28, TRBJ1-2 and TRBJ2-5 were preferentially used in persistent disease, while TRBV20-1 and TRBJ2-1 were favored in newly diagnosed disease. The authors acknowledged the small sample size as a limitation that may reduce accuracy. Sequencing and analysis were restricted to the TCR beta chain. Patients with persistent disease shared more public clonotypes (roughly 2,900) than newly diagnosed patients did (more than 900).

The intended sense of this specimen's time point label: newly diagnosed GD, antithyroid drugs for less than 3 months. For both TCR sequencing and RNA sequencing, RNA was extracted from PBMCs using TRIzol. Graves' disease was diagnosed according to American Thyroid Association guidelines. Recruitment of patients was carried out at an endocrinology department in Xi'an, China. Each patient gave roughly 10 milliliters of peripheral blood, collected in an EDTA anticoagulant tube. PBMCs were isolated by Ficoll Paque Plus density gradient separation without further T cell sorting. RNA quality was checked with an Agilent 2100 Bioanalyzer and agarose gel, and concentration with a NanoDrop 2000. To prepare the library, multiplex PCR was applied. The reads were generated on an Illumina HiSeq 4000. CDR3 regions were amplified by Arm-PCR with iRepertoire HTBI primers to construct TCR beta libraries. Before sequencing, the PCR products went through gel purification. In the original analysis: Across samples, 55 to 80 TRBV and around 15 TRBJ segments were identified and used for gene usage analysis of CDR3 amino acid clonotypes. COPE and FqMerger were used to merge the filtered high-quality paired reads into contigs. BLAST was used to align contigs to IMGT TRBV, TRBD and TRBJ reference genes, with CDR3 defined following IMGT. Any clonotype with a frequency above 0.1% was counted as a highly expanded clone. Shannon entropy served as the measure of repertoire diversity, while the Gini coefficient captured V-J evenness. Clonotypes shared by more than one individual were considered public. TCRdb ran its own pipeline on the public reads, namely fastp trimming at Q25 and MiXCR clone calling, and kept in-frame beta chains. Every entry covers one CDR3 protein and lists the most common genes and DNA from its rows. These V and J calls are TCRdb output, not the study's own analysis. For this sample there are more than 450,000 distinct CDR3 sequences; approximately 12% appear just once. The biggest ten clones account for over 7% of the sample.

This sample also appeared in a second study, on T cells in Graves' hyperthyroidism and ophthalmopathy. The second study reports: Stable Graves' hyperthyroidism was defined as the absence of progression to ophthalmopathy over 18 months of follow-up. Hyperthyroidism patients were aged 18 to 65 years and newly diagnosed, with disease duration of less than 2 months. Any patient with an uncontrolled infection, another autoimmune disease, pregnancy or lactation was excluded. Diagnoses were established on the basis of clinical symptoms, serum thyroxine and TRAb, thyroid ultrasound, and orbital computed tomography. The first round of RT-PCR for the TCR CDR3 was performed with the HTBI primer set and the Qiagen OneStep RT-PCR kit. Most expanded thyroid clonotypes (frequency above 0.001) were also detected in blood, a finding suggesting that blood repertoires may reflect thyroid immune responses. In cross-validation, a model built on a 13 V-J signature told ophthalmopathy apart from stable hyperthyroidism with 87.88% sensitivity and 81% to 82% specificity, and in testing the same model reached 80%/75%. In validation, the model predicted progression to ophthalmopathy with around 71% sensitivity and around 72% specificity, a median of 6.5 months before onset. A discovery cohort of around 100 patients, about 43 with Graves' ophthalmopathy and more than 55 with stable Graves' hyperthyroidism, was used to find distinguishing TCR V-J signatures. Prospective prediction of ophthalmopathy was tested in an independent validation cohort of fewer than 20 hyperthyroidism patients and 17 patients who later progressed to ophthalmopathy. For training and testing, the approximately 97 patients in the discovery cohort were randomly divided in a 7:3 ratio. The study also compared thyroid tissue and blood T-cell repertoires from five or six Graves' hyperthyroidism patients. Once sampling was done, hyperthyroidism patients were given methimazole at a starting dose of 30 mg daily, whereas ophthalmopathy patients were given high-dose intravenous methylprednisolone. The libraries were constructed in a second round of multiplex PCR and then size-selected and purified. Libraries were sequenced paired-end with 100 bp reads on an Illumina HiSeq2000. SOAPnuke was used to process the raw data, throwing out any read that contained adapters or uncalled bases, had a mean Phred below 15, or lacked an exact constant-primer or identifier match. COPE v1.2.5 was used to merge high-quality paired reads, and clonotypes were defined as unique nucleotide sequences. MiTCR v1.1 was used to align clonotypes to the IMGT TRBV, TRBD and TRBJ reference segments. Analysis was restricted to V-J combinations with a frequency above 0.0001, which covered 98% to 99.2% of repertoires. The TCS score was defined as F50 (clonal expansion) divided by E x V (chaos), with BLOSUM62-based TCRdist calculated between CDR3 peptides within each V-J. Welch's t-statistics and random forest reduced just over 500 V-J features to roughly 13, which were used in a naive Bayes classifier (R e1071). Sample size was not statistically predetermined, and investigators were not blinded to group allocation. TCR Vbeta CDR3 sequencing of 130 to 150 peripheral blood samples (over 40 ophthalmopathy, about 75 hyperthyroidism and around 17 progressor patients) is reported in the paper.

The source is a woman in her thirties with Graves disease. Donor details come from another sample of the same person, matched by shared clones. The sequence is built from TRBV2 and TRBJ1-5, with TRBD1 identical over 9 junction bases. Here the sequenced sample was peripheral blood mononuclear cells (PBMCs), taken at new diagnosis, from a patient treated with antithyroid drugs. The nucleotides are TGTGCCAGCAGGGTGCGGGACAGGGCGAGTCAGCCCCAGCATTTT. The resulting protein is CASRVRDRASQPQHF.